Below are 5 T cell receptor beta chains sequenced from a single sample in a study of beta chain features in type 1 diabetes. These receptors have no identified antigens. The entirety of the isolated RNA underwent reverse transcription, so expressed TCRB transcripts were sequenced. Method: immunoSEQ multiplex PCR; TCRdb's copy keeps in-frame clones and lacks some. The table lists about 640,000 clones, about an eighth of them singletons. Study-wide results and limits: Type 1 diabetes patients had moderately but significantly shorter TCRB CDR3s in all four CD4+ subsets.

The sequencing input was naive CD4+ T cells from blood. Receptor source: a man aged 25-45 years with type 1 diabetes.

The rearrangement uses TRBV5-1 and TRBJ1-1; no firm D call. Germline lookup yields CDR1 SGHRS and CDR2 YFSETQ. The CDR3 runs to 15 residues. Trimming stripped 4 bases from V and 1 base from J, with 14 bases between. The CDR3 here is CASSLGGRTNTEAFF. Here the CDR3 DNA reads TGCGCCAGCAGCCTCGGAGGCAGAACGAACACTGAAGCTTTCTTT. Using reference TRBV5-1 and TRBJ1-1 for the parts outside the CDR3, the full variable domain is KAGVTQTPRYLIKTRGQQVTLSCSPISGHRSVSWYQQTPGQGLQFLFEYFSETQRNKGNFPGRFSGRQFSNSRSEMNVSTLELGDSALYLCASSLGGRTNTEAFFGQGTRLTVV.

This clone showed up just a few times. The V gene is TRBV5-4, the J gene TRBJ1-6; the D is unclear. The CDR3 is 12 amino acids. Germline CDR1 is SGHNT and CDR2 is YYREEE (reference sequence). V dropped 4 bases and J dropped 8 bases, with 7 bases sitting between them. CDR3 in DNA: TGTGCCAGCAGCCTACGAGATTCACCCCTCCACTTT. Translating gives CASSLRDSPLHF.

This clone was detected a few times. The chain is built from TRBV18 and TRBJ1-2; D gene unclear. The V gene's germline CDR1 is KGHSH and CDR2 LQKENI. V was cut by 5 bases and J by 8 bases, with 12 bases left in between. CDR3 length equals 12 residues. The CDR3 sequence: CASSSGGMGYTF. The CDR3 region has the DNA TGTGCCAGCTCATCGGGAGGGATGGGCTACACCTTC.

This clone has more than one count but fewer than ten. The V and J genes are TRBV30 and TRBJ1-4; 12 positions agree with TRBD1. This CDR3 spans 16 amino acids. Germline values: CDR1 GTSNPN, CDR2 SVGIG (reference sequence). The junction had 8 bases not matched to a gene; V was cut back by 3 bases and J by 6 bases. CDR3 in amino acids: CAWRAGTGGGYEKLFF. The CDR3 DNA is TGTGCCTGGAGAGCGGGGACAGGGGGCGGTTATGAAAAACTGTTTTTT.

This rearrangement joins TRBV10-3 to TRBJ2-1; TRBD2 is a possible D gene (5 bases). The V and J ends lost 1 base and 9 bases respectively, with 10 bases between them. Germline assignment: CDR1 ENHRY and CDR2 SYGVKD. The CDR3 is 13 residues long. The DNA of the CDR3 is TGTGCCATCAGTGAGTTGAGGGCGATTGAGCAGTTCTTC. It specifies CAISELRAIEQFF.